These T cell receptor beta chains were read from a single sample in a study of cytomegalovirus exposure and HLA in healthy donors. Libraries were prepared by immunoSEQ multiplex PCR; TCRdb keeps only in-frame clonotypes and omits some of them. The table includes about 120,000 clones, under 80% detected once. Specimen: PBMCs. The receptors come from a man aged 60 to 69 in good health and CMV-seropositive. Both conserved end residues are part of each CDR3. D genes are given only for firm matches. Size values are once, few and many counts, or a class for expanded clones, and some rows have none.

CDR3nt,CDR3aa,abundance,d_gene,j_gene,v_gene
TGTGCCTGGAGTGGAGGACTAGGTCAAGAGACCCAGTACTTC,CAWSGGLGQETQYF,once,TRBD2,TRBJ2-5,TRBV30
TGTGCCAGCTCAACCTCGGATTTTCTCACGGGAGCGGCTAATGAAAAACTGTTTTTT,CASSTSDFLTGAANEKLFF,few,-,TRBJ1-4,TRBV18
TGTGCCAGCTCACCTCTGGACAGATCCTACGAGCAGTACTTC,CASSPLDRSYEQYF,few,-,TRBJ2-7,TRBV18
TGTGCCAGCAGCGATTCACAGGGATCCTACGAGCAGTACTTC,CASSDSQGSYEQYF,-,-,TRBJ2-7,TRBV9
TGTGCCAGCAGTTTCCCCAACAGCTATGGCTACACCTTC,CASSFPNSYGYTF,-,-,TRBJ1-2,TRBV28
TGTGCCAGCAGTGTGAGTCAGCGACTCTACGAGCAGTACTTC,CASSVSQRLYEQYF,-,-,TRBJ2-7,TRBV28
TGTGCCAGCAGTGACTTAGGGAGGCGGGACACCGGGGAGCTGTTTTTT,CASSDLGRRDTGELFF,-,-,TRBJ2-2,TRBV6-1
TGTGCCAGCAGCCCAGGGGCGGATAACTATGGCTACACCTTC,CASSPGADNYGYTF,-,-,TRBJ1-2,TRBV7-6
TGCGCCAGCAGCTTGAGGTCTAGCGGGGGGGTCTCAAGCACAGATACGCAGTATTTT,CASSLRSSGGVSSTDTQYF,-,TRBD2,TRBJ2-3,TRBV5-1
TGTGCCAGTACTCTGACAACGCTGAACACTGAAGCTTTCTTT,CASTLTTLNTEAFF,-,-,TRBJ1-1,TRBV19
TGTGCCAGCAGCTTAGGCGGGGGGGCCGGGGAGACCCAGTACTTC,CASSLGGGAGETQYF,-,TRBD2,TRBJ2-5,TRBV7-9
TGCGCCAGCAGCTTGGGAGGACAGGGCTCCTATAATTCACCCCTCCACTTT,CASSLGGQGSYNSPLHF,-,TRBD1,TRBJ1-6,TRBV5-1
TGTGCCTGGAGTCCTCGACAGGGGTTCAACACTGAAGCTTTCTTT,CAWSPRQGFNTEAFF,-,TRBD1,TRBJ1-1,TRBV30
TGTGCCAGTAGTATCGGGGTCCACTCGTACCTCTCCTACGAGCAGTACTTC,CASSIGVHSYLSYEQYF,-,-,TRBJ2-7,TRBV19
TGTGCCAGCAGTTCAGGGGGAGAGATAGGAAACACCATATATTTT,CASSSGGEIGNTIYF,-,TRBD1,TRBJ1-3,TRBV28
TGTGCCAGCAGCTTACTCGGGGGTGCCTACGAGCAGTACTTC,CASSLLGGAYEQYF,-,-,TRBJ2-7,TRBV7-8
TGTGCCAGCAGTTTGAACGGACAGGGGACTCAAGAGACCCAGTACTTC,CASSLNGQGTQETQYF,-,TRBD1,TRBJ2-5,TRBV28
TGTGCCAGCAGCCCGAGGAGGGGCAATGAGCAGTTCTTC,CASSPRRGNEQFF,-,-,TRBJ2-1,TRBV5-8
TGTGCCAGCAGCTTGAATCCCGGACAGGGGTTGCATGAGCAGTTCTTC,CASSLNPGQGLHEQFF,-,TRBD1,TRBJ2-1,TRBV5-4
TGTGCCAGCAGCCAGGGTTGGCCCCCCAGAGAAAAACTGTTTTTT,CASSQGWPPREKLFF,few,-,TRBJ1-4,TRBV6-5
TGTGCCAGCAGCTCGGACAGCATCAATGCTCCTAACTATGGCTACACCTTC,CASSSDSINAPNYGYTF,-,-,TRBJ1-2,TRBV5-6
TGTGCCAGCAGCTTGGACTTAGGTGGAGAAAACATTCAGTACTTC,CASSLDLGGENIQYF,-,-,TRBJ2-4,TRBV7-9
TGTGCCAGTAGTTCCCAGGCGAACACTGAAGCTTTCTTT,CASSSQANTEAFF,-,-,TRBJ1-1,TRBV19
TGTGCCAGCAGCCAAGAAGGAGAGGCGGGAGTCGGCACAGATACGCAGTATTTT,CASSQEGEAGVGTDTQYF,-,TRBD2,TRBJ2-3,TRBV4-2
TGTGCCAGCAGCTTAGATTACCGGGACTCAGAACCGGGGACTGAAGCTTTCTTT,CASSLDYRDSEPGTEAFF,-,-,TRBJ1-1,TRBV7-8
TGTGCCAGCAGCTTAGCTTCATGGGACGGCCGGAGGGGAGAAAAACTGTTTTTT,CASSLASWDGRRGEKLFF,-,-,TRBJ1-4,TRBV11-2